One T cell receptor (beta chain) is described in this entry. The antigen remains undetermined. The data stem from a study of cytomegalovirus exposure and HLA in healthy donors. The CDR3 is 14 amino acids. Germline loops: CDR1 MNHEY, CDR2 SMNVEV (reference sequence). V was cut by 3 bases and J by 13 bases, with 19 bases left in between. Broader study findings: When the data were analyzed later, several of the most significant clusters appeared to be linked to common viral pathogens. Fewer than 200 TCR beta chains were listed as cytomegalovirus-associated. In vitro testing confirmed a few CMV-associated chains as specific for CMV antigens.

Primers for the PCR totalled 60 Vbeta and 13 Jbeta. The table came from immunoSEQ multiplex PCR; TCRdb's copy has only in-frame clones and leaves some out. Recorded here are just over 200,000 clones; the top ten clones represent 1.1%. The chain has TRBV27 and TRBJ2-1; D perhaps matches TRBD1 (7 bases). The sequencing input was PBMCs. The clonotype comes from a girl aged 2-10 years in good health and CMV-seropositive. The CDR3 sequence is CASSFYPGGQKQFF. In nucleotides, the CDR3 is TGTGCCAGCAGTTTTTACCCCGGGGGACAGAAACAGTTCTTC.